The following is a T cell receptor (beta chain) sequence with its context. The CDR3 runs to 17 residues. Germline assignment: CDR1 LGHDT and CDR2 YNNKEL (reference sequence). Unmatched junction bases numbered 18, after V lost 1 base and J lost 11 bases. The sample originates from a study of blood T cells in healthy people across ages. Combining a sample-barcoded 5' primer with a J-beta primer mix, a second PCR ran for roughly 7 to 12 cycles. TCRdb redid the calling of the 5' RACE reads with MiXCR, one entry per CDR3 protein. The sample yields fewer than 900,000 distinct CDR3 sequences, 36% seen once. This chain uses TRBV3-1 with TRBJ2-5, with 8 bases lining up with TRBD2. This clonotype was sampled from a man in his late teens or twenties in good health. The sample consisted of blood. CDR3 protein: CASSQGVPTGGPLEQYF. The CDR3 coding sequence is TGTGCCAGCAGCCAAGGTGTACCGACGGGGGGGCCTTTGGAGCAGTACTTC.